This section outlines one TCR beta chain sequence together with its context. The sample originates from a study of blood T cell repertoires in COVID-19. The method was immunoSEQ multiplex PCR; TCRdb's version includes in-frame clones alone and lacks a portion of them. This sample has about 150,000 clones, with about 90% found just once. Germline V CDR1 and CDR2: SGHDT, YYEEEE. Trimming cost V 0 bases and J 0 bases, with 19 bases left between them. CDR3 length equals 19 residues. Sequenced material: PBMCs or T cells enriched from blood (not recorded which). The receptor comes from a woman aged 40 to 55 who had been exposed to COVID-19. The J gene is TRBJ2-4, the V gene TRBV5-6, with D maybe TRBD1 (6 bases). CDR3: CASSLVRFTGRGAKNIQYF. CDR3 nucleotide sequence: TGTGCCAGCAGCTTGGTGAGATTTACCGGCAGGGGAGCCAAAAACATTCAGTACTTC.